Reported below is one T cell receptor beta chain. Its specificity is not known. The data belong to a study of ipilimumab plus nivolumab after autologous stem cell transplantation. Study at large: Patients received a median of about five ipilimumab and 8 or 9 nivolumab doses. Myeloma cases were transplant-naive high-risk or relapsed within 3 years post first autologous transplant. General observations from the study: Authors suggest TCR repertoire, Treg phenotype and gut microbiota support further study.

The table came from immunoSEQ multiplex PCR; TCRdb's copy has only in-frame clones and leaves some out. The sample has about 40,000 clones, almost 95% seen once. Trimming removed 5 bases at V and 3 bases at J, with 13 bases between. The CDR3 has 14 amino acids. Germline CDR1 is SGHRS and CDR2 is YFSETQ. The chain joins TRBV5-1 to TRBJ2-3; D may be TRBD1 or TRBD2 (5 bases each). The source is a male donor with multiple myeloma. The specimen comprised PBMCs, sampled in a trial of ipilimumab plus nivolumab as post-transplant consolidation. CDR3 residues: CASRLQGVTDTQYF. CDR3 coding DNA: TGCGCCAGCAGGTTGCAGGGAGTGACAGATACGCAGTATTTT.